This TCR beta chain was recovered during a study of T cell responses to AZD1222 COVID-19 vaccine. Using immunoSEQ multiplex PCR, the repertoire was profiled, and TCRdb retains in-frame clones only, with some absent. Among about 120,000 clones, roughly 91% were seen once, and the ten largest hold 4% to 6%. Broader study findings: It was only after the peak T cell response that any repertoires were sampled. Nearly half of spike-specific TCRs reportedly target variant regions that are unmutated in the B.1.351 and B.1.1.7 variants.

This CDR3 is 13 amino acids long. V was cut by 5 bases and J by 5 bases, with 12 bases left in between. With regard to this clone: The antigen is unknown.

The chain joins TRBV12-3 or TRBV12-4 to TRBJ1-2, with a weak D call TRBD1 (5 bases). The sequenced sample was peripheral blood, obtained 28 days after the second AZD1222 dose. This clonotype was obtained from an adult who received the AZD1222 COVID-19 vaccine. The CDR3 reads CASSPNQGYGYTF. The CDR3 DNA reads TGTGCCAGCAGTCCGAACCAGGGTTATGGCTACACCTTC.